Listed below are T cell receptor beta chains from one sample, sequenced in a study of T cells expressing NK-cell markers. TCRdb reworked the 5' RACE reads into one entry per CDR3 protein, no DNA. There are some 150,000 distinct CDR3 sequences in the sample, with around 12% held by the top ten. The specimen sequenced was blood T cells: a sorted CD56 or NKG2C T cell subset, CD4+ or CD8+ T cells, or bulk PBMC T cells (not recorded which). The receptors originated from a man younger than 30 in good health. Both conserved end residues are part of each CDR3.

CDR3aa: CASSQRRLNTEAFF
j_gene: TRBJ1-1
v_gene: TRBV6-2/TRBV6-3

CDR3aa: CSARDYLESHNEQFF
j_gene: TRBJ2-1
v_gene: TRBV20-1

CDR3aa: CASSSPRDAAYEQYF
j_gene: TRBJ2-7
v_gene: TRBV28

CDR3aa: CSASDRPSSTDTQYF
j_gene: TRBJ2-3
v_gene: TRBV20-1

CDR3aa: CASMGPRRAEAFF
j_gene: TRBJ1-1
v_gene: TRBV12-3/TRBV12-4

CDR3aa: CASSLGAVRRVTQYF
j_gene: TRBJ2-3
v_gene: TRBV5-6

CDR3aa: CASTVGDQPQHF
j_gene: TRBJ1-5
v_gene: TRBV12-3/TRBV12-4

CDR3aa: CASSLRELAGDTGELFF
j_gene: TRBJ2-2
v_gene: TRBV27

CDR3aa: CASSPLLLATHNEQFF
j_gene: TRBJ2-1
v_gene: TRBV12-3/TRBV12-4

CDR3aa: CASSYGTITFF
j_gene: TRBJ2-1
v_gene: TRBV4-1

CDR3aa: CAWRSGTGNTEAFF
j_gene: TRBJ1-1
v_gene: TRBV30

CDR3aa: CASSLRETSGPYNEQFF
j_gene: TRBJ2-1
v_gene: TRBV28

CDR3aa: CSAIAVLDNEQFF
j_gene: TRBJ2-1
v_gene: TRBV20-1

CDR3aa: CASRPLWRDGIQETQYF
j_gene: TRBJ2-5
v_gene: TRBV7-2

CDR3aa: CASSLSGSEQYF
j_gene: TRBJ2-7
v_gene: TRBV5-1

CDR3aa: CAISDSGTGSGELFF
j_gene: TRBJ2-2
v_gene: TRBV10-3

CDR3aa: CASSLEGTGYGYNEQFF
j_gene: TRBJ2-1
v_gene: TRBV7-6

CDR3aa: CSVEVAGPYNEQFF
j_gene: TRBJ2-1
v_gene: TRBV29-1

CDR3aa: CASSVDHGELFF
j_gene: TRBJ2-2
v_gene: TRBV10-1

CDR3aa: CASSLGTGGRDEQYF
j_gene: TRBJ2-7
v_gene: TRBV7-9

CDR3aa: CASSEQGRNYGYTF
j_gene: TRBJ1-2
v_gene: TRBV10-2

CDR3aa: CASSPGGAGGEVILIF
j_gene: TRBJ2-1
v_gene: TRBV5-6

CDR3aa: CSALSSTSRGNEQFF
j_gene: TRBJ2-1
v_gene: TRBV20-1

CDR3aa: CASSFLEPGDEQFF
j_gene: TRBJ2-1
v_gene: TRBV7-9

CDR3aa: CASSLLQGPPEAFF
j_gene: TRBJ1-1
v_gene: TRBV5-1

CDR3aa: CASSKSVAGANVLTF
j_gene: TRBJ2-6
v_gene: TRBV21-1

CDR3aa: CSVELGQQSSYEQYF
j_gene: TRBJ2-7
v_gene: TRBV29-1

CDR3aa: CASSYTTGENTGELFF
j_gene: TRBJ2-2
v_gene: TRBV6-2/TRBV6-3

CDR3aa: CASSLETGGPPYEQYF
j_gene: TRBJ2-7
v_gene: TRBV28

CDR3aa: CASSPVRGPYEQYF
j_gene: TRBJ2-7
v_gene: TRBV27

CDR3aa: CASSVGQGPKETQYF
j_gene: TRBJ2-5
v_gene: TRBV5-1

CDR3aa: CASSPTGTSTYEQYF
j_gene: TRBJ2-7
v_gene: TRBV18

CDR3aa: CASSLSGRTFQETQYF
j_gene: TRBJ2-5
v_gene: TRBV5-6

CDR3aa: CASSYGTSGRNFNEQFF
j_gene: TRBJ2-1
v_gene: TRBV27

CDR3aa: CSVKDRGYTYEQYF
j_gene: TRBJ2-7
v_gene: TRBV29-1

CDR3aa: CASSLARRDNEQFF
j_gene: TRBJ2-1
v_gene: TRBV7-6

CDR3aa: CASSVVGGSYGYTF
j_gene: TRBJ1-2
v_gene: TRBV9

CDR3aa: CASSLRGYDEQFF
j_gene: TRBJ2-1
v_gene: TRBV7-2

CDR3aa: CASSQDQIGAAGYTF
j_gene: TRBJ1-2
v_gene: TRBV4-3

CDR3aa: CASRNYNEQFF
j_gene: TRBJ2-1
v_gene: TRBV6-2/TRBV6-3

CDR3aa: CASSSAGGQETQYF
j_gene: TRBJ2-5
v_gene: TRBV9